One sample yielded the 30 T cell receptor beta chains listed below, sequenced in a study of blood T cell repertoires in COVID-19. TCRdb keeps only in-frame clones here, not all; method: immunoSEQ multiplex PCR. The repertoire consists of about 220,000 clones, with about four fifths occurring once and the leading ten covering approximately 3%. The sequencing sample was made of peripheral blood. The receptors shown here come from a woman between 25 and 40 years old who had recovered from COVID-19.

The genes are TRBV19 and TRBJ1-5; D might be TRBD1 (5 bases). This CDR3 has 13 residues. Per germline, CDR1 LNHDA and CDR2 SQIVND (reference sequence). V lost 5 bases, J lost 5 bases, and 10 bases lay in between. The CDR3 protein is CASSPRGDQPQHF. As DNA, the CDR3 is TGTGCCAGTAGTCCCCGGGGGGATCAGCCCCAGCATTTT.

The chain carries TRBV28 and TRBJ2-7; 8 bases map to TRBD2. CDR1 is MDHEN and CDR2 is SYDVKM in the germline V gene. The junction had 13 bases not matched to a gene; V was cut back by 3 bases and J by 3 bases. This CDR3 is built from 17 residues. CDR3 loop: CASSLASGRFHNYEQYF. Here the CDR3 DNA reads TGTGCCAGCAGTTTGGCTAGCGGGCGTTTCCACAACTACGAGCAGTACTTC.

This chain's CDR3 is CASSYSGPSNEQFF. The DNA for the CDR3 is TGTGCCAGCAGCTATAGCGGACCAAGCAATGAGCAGTTCTTC. V gene TRBV11-3 combines with J gene TRBJ2-1; D might be TRBD2 (6 bases). The V and J ends lost 4 bases and 6 bases respectively, with 13 bases between them. The CDR3 totals 14 residues. Looked up from germline, CDR1 is SGHNT and CDR2 is YENEEA.

The count of this clone is one. The chain carries TRBV5-1 and TRBJ1-1; D not certain. The length of the CDR3 is 15 residues. Germline assignment: CDR1 SGHRS and CDR2 YFSETQ. Trimming removed 0 bases from V and 1 base from J, with 10 bases in between. CDR3 bases: TGCGCCAGCAGCTTGGAAGCGCTTGGGAACACTGAAGCTTTCTTT. It translates to CASSLEALGNTEAFF.

This sequence joins TRBV5-1 and TRBJ2-1; D not certain. The V end lost 5 bases, the J end lost 7 bases, and 4 bases lay between the germline ends. The CDR3 consists of 10 residues. Germline V gene sequence: CDR1 SGHRS, CDR2 YFSETQ. The CDR3 DNA follows: TGCGCCAGCAGTTCTAATGAGCAGTTCTTC. Translation: CASSSNEQFF.

The chain employs TRBV7-2 and TRBJ2-2, with 8 bases fitting TRBD1. Looked up from germline, CDR1 is SGHTA and CDR2 is FQGNSA. V lost 6 bases to trimming and J lost 9 bases; unmatched junction nucleotides: 9. CDR3 length equals 14 residues. DNA of the CDR3: TGTGCCAGCAGTCTAGACAGGGGTTTTCGGGAGCTGTTTTTT. Its translation: CASSLDRGFRELFF. Supplemented by reference TRBV7-2 and TRBJ2-2, the full variable domain reads GAGVSQSPSNKVTEKGKDVELRCDPISGHTALYWYRQSLGQGLEFLIYFQGNSAPDKSGLPSDRFSAERTGGSVSTLTIQRTQQEDSAVYLCASSLDRGFRELFFGEGSRLTVL.

V is TRBV5-1 and J is TRBJ1-2; TRBD1 is a possible D gene (5 bases). Trimming removed 2 bases at V and 5 bases at J, with 28 bases between. In germline, CDR1 is SGHRS, CDR2 YFSETQ. The CDR3 extends over 19 amino acids. CDR3: CASSFGGPASISSGYGYTF. The CDR3 DNA is TGCGCCAGCAGCTTCGGGGGTCCGGCCAGTATCTCGTCTGGATATGGCTACACCTTC.

This sequence joins TRBV3-1 (or the pseudogene TRBV3-2) and TRBJ1-3; a weak D match, TRBD1 (6 bases). The CDR3 has 17 amino acids. Trimming pared 0 bases from V and 0 bases from J, leaving 12 bases between. Looked up from germline, CDR1 is LGHDT and CDR2 is YNNKEL (reference sequence). CDR3 sequence reads: CASSQETGQTSGNTIYF. CDR3 DNA sequence: TGTGCCAGCAGCCAAGAAACCGGACAGACCTCTGGAAACACCATATATTTT.

The chain joins TRBV19 to TRBJ1-1; TRBD1 aligns across 8 bases. The CDR3 is made up of 16 amino acids. Unmatched junction bases numbered 7, after V lost 3 bases and J lost 1 base. CDR1 LNHDA and CDR2 SQIVND come from the germline V gene (reference sequence). The CDR3 bases are TGTGCCAGTAGTATTCAGGGGGCGGTTGCGAACACTGAAGCTTTCTTT. Its protein product is CASSIQGAVANTEAFF.

The chain uses TRBV28 and TRBJ2-5; 7 nucleotides align to TRBD1. The CDR3 covers 13 residues. The J segment lost 7 bases and the V segment lost 8 bases, leaving 10 bases of the junction unmatched. Germline assignment: CDR1 MDHEN and CDR2 SYDVKM. CDR3 in DNA: TGTGCCAGCTGGGGACAGTCTCCACGGACCCAGTACTTC. Its protein is CASWGQSPRTQYF.

The chain couples TRBV30 to TRBJ2-7; D is uncertain. Germline CDR1 GTSNPN, CDR2 SVGIG (reference sequence). This CDR3 comprises 15 residues. Trimming pared 0 bases from V and 5 bases from J, leaving 17 bases between. The DNA for the CDR3 is TGTGCCTGGAGTGTACTGTCGGGTATGATCGACGAGCAGTACTTC. It is translated as CAWSVLSGMIDEQYF.

CDR3 sequence: CASSVDRAPSYEQYF. CDR3 coding DNA: TGTGCCAGCAGCGTGGACAGGGCCCCTTCCTACGAGCAGTACTTC. The chain combines TRBV7-9 with TRBJ2-7, with TRBD1 identical over 8 bases. Unmatched junction bases numbered 7, after V lost 5 bases and J lost 1 base. The CDR3 contains 15 residues. Germline CDR1 and CDR2: SEHNR and FQNEAQ (reference sequence).

This chain uses TRBV5-1 with TRBJ2-1, with 7 bases matching TRBD2. The CDR3 consists of 14 residues. Germline assignment: CDR1 SGHRS and CDR2 YFSETQ. J lost 2 bases, V lost 9 bases, and 8 bases had no gene match. This CDR3 is CATAGGSTYNEQFF. The CDR3 bases are TGCGCCACCGCCGGGGGGAGCACCTACAATGAGCAGTTCTTC.

This chain joins TRBV5-1 and TRBJ2-7; weak D call: TRBD1 (5 bases). Germline values: CDR1 SGHRS, CDR2 YFSETQ. The CDR3 totals 16 residues. V was pared by 4 bases and J by 0 bases, with 17 bases between. The DNA for the CDR3 is TGCGCCAGCAGCAGGGGCTCGGGCGGAGACTCCTACGAGCAGTACTTC. This encodes CASSRGSGGDSYEQYF.

This clone is a singleton in its sample. V usage is TRBV18 and J usage is TRBJ2-3; D perhaps matches TRBD1 (5 bases). This CDR3 contains 15 residues. Germline CDR1 is KGHSH and CDR2 is LQKENI. Trimming took 3 bases from V and 1 from J, leaving 11 bases between them. CDR3 in DNA: TGTGCCAGCTCACCTCGTGGGGCGGGCACAGATACGCAGTATTTT. It codes for CASSPRGAGTDTQYF.

V usage is TRBV6-5 and J usage is TRBJ2-1; D is possibly TRBD1 (6 bases). Trimming pared 7 bases from V and 3 bases from J, leaving 13 bases between. This CDR3 has 14 residues. Germline V gene sequence: CDR1 MNHEY, CDR2 SVGAGI. The CDR3 protein is CASTKRTDYNEQFF. The CDR3 DNA reads as TGTGCCAGCACCAAAAGGACAGACTACAATGAGCAGTTCTTC.

J is TRBJ2-1 and V is TRBV4-1; 7 bases map to TRBD2. V lost 4 bases to trimming and J lost 4 bases; unmatched junction nucleotides: 4. The CDR3 contains 14 residues. The germline CDR1 and CDR2 sequences are MGHRA and YSYEKL. CDR3 nucleotides: TGCGCCAGCAGCCTCTGGGGGGGTTACAATGAGCAGTTCTTC. Translated, it gives CASSLWGGYNEQFF.

CDR3 loop: CASSLSLAGSTDTQYF. In DNA, the CDR3 is TGCGCCAGCAGCCTCTCATTAGCGGGAAGCACAGATACGCAGTATTTT. The chain employs TRBV4-1 and TRBJ2-3; 8 bases match TRBD2. Germline-derived CDR1 and CDR2 are MGHRA and YSYEKL. The length of the CDR3 is 16 residues. The ends lost 4 bases at V and 0 bases at J; junction bases unmatched: 6.

The genes are TRBV30 and TRBJ2-1; 8 bases are shared with TRBD1. CDR1 and CDR2 (germline): GTSNPN, SVGIG (reference sequence). The CDR3 length is 15 residues. V lost 5 bases and J lost 4; bases outside the gene matches: 10. The CDR3 DNA reads TGTGCCTGGGGACTACAGGGGGGAAGATACAATGAGCAGTTCTTC. It translates to CAWGLQGGRYNEQFF.

This chain uses TRBV3-1 (or the pseudogene TRBV3-2) with TRBJ1-1; no clear D gene. CDR1 and CDR2 from the germline V gene are LGHDT and YNNKEL (reference sequence). The CDR3 is made up of 14 amino acids. With 2 bases removed from V and 6 bases from J, the gap between germline ends came to 13 bases. CDR3 sequence (DNA): TGTGCCAGCAGCCAACGGGGTGGAAGGGCTGAAGCTTTCTTT. This gives the protein CASSQRGGRAEAFF.

This clone appeared once. V is TRBV28 and J is TRBJ1-1; D might be TRBD1 (5 bases). CDR3 length: 14 amino acids. Per the germline V gene, CDR1 is MDHEN and CDR2 is SYDVKM. V lost 4 bases to trimming and J lost 7 bases, with 16 bases between them. The chain's CDR3 is CASSSSGVQIEAFF. The CDR3, as DNA: TGTGCCAGCAGTTCCTCGGGGGTACAGATTGAAGCTTTCTTT.

The rearrangement uses TRBV10-2 and TRBJ2-2; 9 bases fit TRBD1. Germline-derived CDR1 and CDR2 are WSHSY and SAAADI. Trimming at V came to 7 bases and at J to 2 bases, leaving 8 bases not matched to a gene. The CDR3 has 16 residues. CDR3 sequence reads: CASTNRGRLNTGELFF. CDR3 bases: TGCGCCAGCACGAACAGGGGGCGCTTAAACACCGGGGAGCTGTTTTTT.

The chain recombines TRBV12-3 or TRBV12-4 with TRBJ2-5; possible D gene TRBD1, 5 bases. The CDR3 sequence is 12 residues long. V gave up 4 bases and J gave up 4 bases, with 7 bases separating them. CDR3 loop: CASSSRVETQYF. Here the CDR3 DNA reads TGTGCCAGCAGTTCCAGGGTAGAGACCCAGTACTTC.

The CDR3 sequence is CASSEEGLAGGAGDEQYF. DNA of the CDR3: TGTGCCAGCAGTGAAGAAGGACTAGCGGGAGGGGCAGGGGACGAGCAGTACTTC. The J gene is TRBJ2-7, the V gene TRBV2; 15 bases match TRBD2. J was trimmed by 5 bases and V by 1 base; bases with no gene match: 9. Germline loops: CDR1 SNHLY, CDR2 FYNNEI. CDR3 length: 18 residues.

The V call is TRBV2, the J call TRBJ1-6; 8 bases are a match to TRBD1. V lost 8 bases and J lost 7; bases outside the gene matches: 4. This CDR3 region has 13 residues. The germline gives CDR1 SNHLY, CDR2 FYNNEI. CDR3 in amino acids: CASGTGGNSPLHF. The CDR3 DNA sequence: TGTGCCAGCGGGACAGGAGGAAATTCACCCCTCCACTTT.

The chain joins TRBV6-2 or TRBV6-3 to TRBJ2-3; TRBD1 aligns across 8 bases. The germline gives CDR1 MNHEY, CDR2 SVGEGT. Germline trimming cut 5 bases from V and 0 bases from J; bases unmatched to any gene: 13. This CDR3 has 18 residues. CDR3 sequence: CASSLRPRTGTSTDTQYF. For the CDR3, the DNA is TGTGCCAGCAGTCTTCGACCTCGGACAGGGACTAGCACAGATACGCAGTATTTT.

V usage is TRBV12-3 or TRBV12-4 and J usage is TRBJ2-5; D unresolved. The CDR3 runs to 12 residues. V was trimmed by 4 bases and J by 4 bases, leaving 7 bases between them. CDR3 DNA sequence: TGTGCCAGCAGTTCCGGCGGAGAGACCCAGTACTTC. Protein sequence: CASSSGGETQYF.

The rearrangement joins TRBV7-9 to TRBJ1-1; TRBD1 is a possible D gene (5 bases). Trimming took 7 bases from V and 6 from J, leaving 12 bases between them. The CDR3 length is 12 residues. Per the germline V gene, CDR1 is SEHNR and CDR2 is FQNEAQ (reference sequence). The CDR3 DNA follows: TGTGCCAGCACCCAGGGTGGCGCTGAAGCTTTCTTT. It translates to CASTQGGAEAFF.

The chain is built from TRBV10-3 and TRBJ1-3; D not resolved. CDR1 ENHRY and CDR2 SYGVKD come from the germline V gene. The CDR3 extends over 17 amino acids. The V end lost 0 bases, the J end lost 0 bases, and 12 bases lay between the germline ends. CDR3: CAISESSGVGSGNTIYF. For the CDR3, the DNA is TGTGCCATCAGTGAGTCCTCGGGAGTTGGCTCTGGAAACACCATATATTTT.

V is TRBV30 and J is TRBJ2-2, with 11 bases lining up with TRBD1. Trimming removed 7 bases from V and 2 bases from J; junction bases left unmatched: 6. The CDR3 has 15 amino acids. CDR1 and CDR2 from the germline V gene are GTSNPN and SVGIG (reference sequence). CDR3 amino acids: CASKRTGGNTGELFF. The CDR3 DNA reads TGTGCCTCTAAAAGGACAGGGGGCAACACCGGGGAGCTGTTTTTT. Using reference TRBV30 and TRBJ2-2 for the parts outside the CDR3, the full variable domain is SQTIHQWPATLVQPVGSPLSLECTVEGTSNPNLYWYRQAAGRGLQLLFYSVGIGQISSEVPQNLSASRPQDRQFILSSKKLLLSDSGFYLCASKRTGGNTGELFFGEGSRLTVL.